This TCR beta chain is from a study of blood T cells in healthy people across ages. Study-wide findings and caveats: When one million T cells were used, diversity estimates were thought to be underestimates.

The CDR3 covers 12 residues. Per germline, CDR1 ENHRY and CDR2 SYGVKD. V was trimmed by 8 bases and J by 2 bases, leaving 10 bases between them. Alongside a J-beta primer mix, a sample-barcoded 5' primer served in a second PCR lasting about 7 to 11 cycles. TCRdb recomputed calls from the 5' RACE reads with MiXCR, one row per CDR3 protein. The profile shows some 1.4 million distinct CDR3 sequences, approximately 38% of them singletons. This clonotype turned up a few times. Its target is not known. This chain joins TRBV10-3 and TRBJ2-7; D remains ambiguous. Sequenced sample: blood. This sequence was found in a woman between 18 and 29 years old in good health. CDR3 sequence: CAIGRDPYEQYF. In DNA, the CDR3 is TGTGCCATCGGGCGAGACCCCTACGAGCAGTACTTC.